A single T cell receptor beta chain is shown here with its context. Its antigen is undetermined. Vbeta (60) and Jbeta (13) primers were used in the PCR. Repertoires were generated with immunoSEQ multiplex PCR, while TCRdb's copy carries only in-frame clones and drops some. The sample lists under 200,000 clones, approximately 71% occurring once. This CDR3 has 16 amino acids. Germline loops: CDR1 LNHDA, CDR2 SQIVND (reference sequence). J was trimmed by 5 bases and V by 3 bases; bases with no gene match: 9. The data belong to a study of cytomegalovirus exposure and HLA in healthy donors. Study-wide background: Researchers found that just over 80% of a few hundred genotyped donors fell within the Caucasian-associated ancestry cluster. Study-level results: In a later analysis, V- and J-gene trimming of beta chains associated with a DCLRE1C missense variant, replicated independently. Researchers catalogued under 200 TCR beta chains as cytomegalovirus-associated. Most CMV-associated TCR beta chains appeared HLA-restricted in a later analysis.

The receptor comes from a girl aged 10-17 years in good health and CMV-seronegative. Source material: PBMCs. The chain has TRBV19 and TRBJ1-5; TRBD1 matches at 8 bases. The DNA for the CDR3 is TGTGCCAGTAGTATTTTGCCAGGGGGCGTCTATCAGCCCCAGCATTTT. Translated, it gives CASSILPGGVYQPQHF.